The present T cell receptor (beta chain) was sequenced within a study of T cell responses to AZD1222 COVID-19 vaccine. Concerning this clone: Other DNA sequences within the sample encode an identical CDR3.

Clones were read by immunoSEQ multiplex PCR, and TCRdb kept only the in-frame ones, dropping some. The sample carries about 140,000 clones, 70% to 90% recorded once. Per germline, CDR1 SGHTA and CDR2 FQGNSA. This CDR3 is 14 amino acids long. V lost 5 bases to trimming and J lost 0 bases, with 11 bases between them. This sequence was found in an adult who received the AZD1222 COVID-19 vaccine. The chain couples TRBV7-2 to TRBJ2-7; D possibly corresponds to TRBD2 (6 bases). Here the sequenced sample was peripheral blood, taken 28 days after the second AZD1222 dose. CDR3 sequence reads: CASSPGLSSYEQYF. In DNA form, the CDR3 reads TGTGCCAGCAGCCCGGGACTTAGCTCCTACGAGCAGTACTTC.